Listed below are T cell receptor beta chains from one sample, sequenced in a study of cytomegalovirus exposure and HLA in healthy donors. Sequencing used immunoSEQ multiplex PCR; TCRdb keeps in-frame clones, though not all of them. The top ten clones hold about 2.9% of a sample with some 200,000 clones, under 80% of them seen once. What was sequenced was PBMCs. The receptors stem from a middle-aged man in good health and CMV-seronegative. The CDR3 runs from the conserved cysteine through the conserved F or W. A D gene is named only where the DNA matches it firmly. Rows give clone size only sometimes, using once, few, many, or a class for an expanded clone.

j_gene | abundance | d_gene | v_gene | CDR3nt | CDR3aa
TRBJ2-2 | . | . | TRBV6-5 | TGTGCCAGCAGTCAACAGGGCGGCACCGGGGAGCTGTTTTTT | CASSQQGGTGELFF
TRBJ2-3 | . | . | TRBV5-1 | TGCGCCAGCAGCTTTGGAGACAGATTCACAGATACGCAGTATTTT | CASSFGDRFTDTQYF
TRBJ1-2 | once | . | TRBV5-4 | TGTGCCAGCAGCTTGCAGGGGCGGGACTATGGCTACACCTTC | CASSLQGRDYGYTF
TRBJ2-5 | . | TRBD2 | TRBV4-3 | TGCGCCAGCAGCCCAGCAGCGGGAGGGCAAGAGACCCAGTACTTC | CASSPAAGGQETQYF
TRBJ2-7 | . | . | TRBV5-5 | TGTGCCAGCAGCTCCCGAGAGTGGGCAGGGACCTACGAGCAGTACTTC | CASSSREWAGTYEQYF
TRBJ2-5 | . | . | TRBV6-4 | TGTGCCAGCAGTGACTCGTATAACCAAGAGACCCAGTACTTC | CASSDSYNQETQYF
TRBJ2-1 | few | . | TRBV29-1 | TGCAGCGTTGAAAGCGGCCGGAGCTCCTACAATGAGCAGTTCTTC | CSVESGRSSYNEQFF
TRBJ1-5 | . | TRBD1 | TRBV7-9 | TGTGCCAGCAGCCCGGACAGGGTTGGGAGCAATCAGCCCCAGCATTTT | CASSPDRVGSNQPQHF
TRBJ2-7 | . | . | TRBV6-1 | TGTGCCAGCAGTGGACTTGGCGGGGAGAACTACGAGCAGTACTTC | CASSGLGGENYEQYF
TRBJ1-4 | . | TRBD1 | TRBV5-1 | TGCGCCAGCAGCACCCGGACAGGGGGCGCGGTTGAAAAACTGTTTTTT | CASSTRTGGAVEKLFF
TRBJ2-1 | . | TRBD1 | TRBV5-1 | TGCGCCAGCAGCCCGGGACAGACCTACAATGAGCAGTTCTTC | CASSPGQTYNEQFF
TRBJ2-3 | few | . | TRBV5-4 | TGTGCCAGCGGCGATTCGGGAGATACGCAGTATTTT | CASGDSGDTQYF
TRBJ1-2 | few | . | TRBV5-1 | TGCGCCAGCAGCCCGACACAGGGTAACGAAGTGGGTGGCTACACCTTC | CASSPTQGNEVGGYTF
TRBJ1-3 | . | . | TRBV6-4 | TGTGCCAGCAGTGCTAGCGCTGGAAACACCATATATTTT | CASSASAGNTIYF
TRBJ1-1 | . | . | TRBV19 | TGTGCCAGTACCCGAACGGGGGGGTGGACTGAAGCTTTCTTT | CASTRTGGWTEAFF
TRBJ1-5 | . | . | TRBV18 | TGTGCCAGCACAGACAGCAATCAGCCCCAGCATTTT | CASTDSNQPQHF
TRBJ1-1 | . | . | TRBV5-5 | TGTGCCAGCAGCCTTCGGGAGGCAGCCATGAACACTGAAGCTTTCTTT | CASSLREAAMNTEAFF
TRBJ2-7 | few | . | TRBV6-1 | TGTGCCAGCAGTGAAGGGGGCGCGATCTACGAGCAGTACTTC | CASSEGGAIYEQYF
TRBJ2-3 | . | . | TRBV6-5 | TGTGCCAGCAGTTGGGGAGTTAGCACAGATACGCAGTATTTT | CASSWGVSTDTQYF
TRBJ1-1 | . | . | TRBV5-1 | TGCGCCAGCAGCTCGCAGGGTCCCACTGAAGCTTTCTTT | CASSSQGPTEAFF
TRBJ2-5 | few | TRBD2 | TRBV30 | TGTGCCTGGAGTCTGAGCGGGGGTGGTGAGACCCAGTACTTC | CAWSLSGGGETQYF
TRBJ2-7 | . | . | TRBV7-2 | TGTGCCAGCAGCCCCCGGGCTAGCCTCTCCTACGAGCAGTACTTC | CASSPRASLSYEQYF
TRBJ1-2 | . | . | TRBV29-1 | TGCAGCGTTGAACCAGGGCATGGCTACACCTTC | CSVEPGHGYTF
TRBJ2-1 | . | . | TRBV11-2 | TGTGCCAGCAGCCTAGACAGGCTAGCACATGAGCAGTTCTTC | CASSLDRLAHEQFF
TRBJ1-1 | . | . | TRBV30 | TGTGCCTGGAGTGTAGTACGGGAACGGTTGCCTGAAGCTTTCTTT | CAWSVVRERLPEAFF
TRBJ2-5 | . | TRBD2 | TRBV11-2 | TGTGCCAGCAGCTTAAGGCTAGCGGGGGAGGGGGCAGAGACCCAGTACTTC | CASSLRLAGEGAETQYF
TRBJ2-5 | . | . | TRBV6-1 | TGTGCCAGCAGTGTGGGCAGGGTGGGGGAGACCCAGTACTTC | CASSVGRVGETQYF
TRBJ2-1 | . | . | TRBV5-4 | TGTGCCAGCAGGGAGGACAGCAATGAGCAGTTCTTC | CASREDSNEQFF
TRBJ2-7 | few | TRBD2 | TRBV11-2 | TGTGCCAGCAGCGAGCGGGGGCTAGCGGGAGGTGGCAACGAGCAGTACTTC | CASSERGLAGGGNEQYF
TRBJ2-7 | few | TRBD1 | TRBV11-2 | TGTGCCAGCAGCTTGGGGACAGGGGGCTACGAGCAGTACTTC | CASSLGTGGYEQYF
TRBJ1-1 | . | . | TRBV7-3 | TGTGCCAGCAGCAAGACAGTGAACGGTGAAGCTTTCTTT | CASSKTVNGEAFF
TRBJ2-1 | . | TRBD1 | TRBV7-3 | TGTGCCAGCAGCGAAGCAGGGACAGGGAGTTATGAGCAGTTCTTC | CASSEAGTGSYEQFF
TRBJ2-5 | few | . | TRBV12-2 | TGTGCAAGTCGCTTACGACAGGGGGCGCCGAGGGAGCAGTACTTC | CASRLRQGAPREQYF
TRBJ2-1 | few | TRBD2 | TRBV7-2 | TGTGCCAGCAGCCCCTCACTAGCGGGGGGGAGCTCCTACAATGAGCAGTTCTTC | CASSPSLAGGSSYNEQFF
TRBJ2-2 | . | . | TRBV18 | TGTGCCAGCTCACTACAAAAAAACACCGGGGAGCTGTTTTTT | CASSLQKNTGELFF
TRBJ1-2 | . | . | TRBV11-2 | TGTGCCAGCAGCGCATCAACAGGGACGGTCTATGGCTACACCTTC | CASSASTGTVYGYTF
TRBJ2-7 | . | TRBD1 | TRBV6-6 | TGTGCCAGCAGTCCCCGGACAGGGGGCACCCACGAGCAGTACTTC | CASSPRTGGTHEQYF
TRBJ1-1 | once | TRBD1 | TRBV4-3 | TGCGCCAGCAGCCAAGACCGGGACAGTCGGACTGAAGCTTTCTTT | CASSQDRDSRTEAFF
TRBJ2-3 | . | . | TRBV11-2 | TGTGCCAGCAGCTTATACCGGACAGTTGAGGATACGCAGTATTTT | CASSLYRTVEDTQYF
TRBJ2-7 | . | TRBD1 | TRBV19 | TGTGCCAGTAGTCTACCGGGACAGACTTTCTACGAGCAGTACTTC | CASSLPGQTFYEQYF
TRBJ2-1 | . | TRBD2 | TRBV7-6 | TGTGCCAGCAGCTTCTTAGCGGGAGAAGTGAATGAGCAGTTCTTC | CASSFLAGEVNEQFF
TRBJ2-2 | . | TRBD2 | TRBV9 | TGTGCCAGCACCCAGCGTCCTCTGCGGGGGGCGAACACCGGGGAGCTGTTTTTT | CASTQRPLRGANTGELFF
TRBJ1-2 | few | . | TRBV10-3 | TGTGCCATCAGTGGGGACATCCTCCCTGGCTATGGCTACACCTTC | CAISGDILPGYGYTF
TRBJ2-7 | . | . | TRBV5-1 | TGCGCCAGCAGCTTGACACAGGCCTACGAGCAGTACTTC | CASSLTQAYEQYF
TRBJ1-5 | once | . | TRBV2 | TGTGCCAGCAGTGGGTGGGGGGGAAATCAGCCCCAGCATTTT | CASSGWGGNQPQHF
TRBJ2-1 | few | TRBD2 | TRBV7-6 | TGTGCCAGCAGCTCTCGACTAGCGGGGGACCTAAACTCCTACAATGAGCAGTTCTTC | CASSSRLAGDLNSYNEQFF
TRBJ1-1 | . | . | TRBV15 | TGTGCCACCAGCAGAGATAGACCTCGCGGGGGAGGGACTGAAGCTTTCTTT | CATSRDRPRGGGTEAFF
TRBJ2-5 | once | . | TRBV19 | TGTGCCAGTAGTATAGTAGCCAGCCAAGAGACCCAGTACTTC | CASSIVASQETQYF
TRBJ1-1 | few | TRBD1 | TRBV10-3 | TGTGCCATCAGAGGACAGGGTCTTTACACTGAAGCTTTCTTT | CAIRGQGLYTEAFF
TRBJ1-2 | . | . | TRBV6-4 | TGTGCCAGCAGACCTTTAGCCTACACTGCCTATGGCTACACCTTC | CASRPLAYTAYGYTF
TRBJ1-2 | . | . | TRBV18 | TGTGCCAGCTCACCATCGGGGGGTTATGGCTACACCTTC | CASSPSGGYGYTF
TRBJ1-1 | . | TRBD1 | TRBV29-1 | TGCAGCGTCGTAGGACAGGGGCCCACTGAAGCTTTCTTT | CSVVGQGPTEAFF
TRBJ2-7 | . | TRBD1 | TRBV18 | TGTGCCAGCTCACCACCGGCAGGACAGGGTGGCTCCTACGAGCAGTACTTC | CASSPPAGQGGSYEQYF
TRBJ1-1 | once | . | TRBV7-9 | TGTTCCAGCAGCCCCCCACGAGGGTCGGAGTACACTGAAGCTTTCTTT | CSSSPPRGSEYTEAFF
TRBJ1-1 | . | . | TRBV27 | TGTGCCAGCAGTTTATCGAGGACAGATTACACTGAAGCTTTCTTT | CASSLSRTDYTEAFF
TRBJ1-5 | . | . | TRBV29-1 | TGCAGCGTTGCAGGTTGGGTTAATCAGCCCCAGCATTTT | CSVAGWVNQPQHF
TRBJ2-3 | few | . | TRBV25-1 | TGTGCCAGCAGTGAATCAGGGAGCACAGATACGCAGTATTTT | CASSESGSTDTQYF
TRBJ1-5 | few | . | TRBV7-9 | TGTGCCAGCAGCTTAAGCTGGGGGCAGCGCGGGCTCAGCAATCAGCCCCAGCATTTT | CASSLSWGQRGLSNQPQHF
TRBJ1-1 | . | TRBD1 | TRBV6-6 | TGTGCCAGCAGACCGGGACAGATATTGAACACTGAAGCTTTCTTT | CASRPGQILNTEAFF